This entry is about one T cell receptor beta chain. Its specificity is unknown. Clones were sequenced by immunoSEQ multiplex PCR, and TCRdb holds only the in-frame ones, with some missing. This sample has 250,000 or so clones, with 85% to 95% found just once. The source of the sample is a study of T cell responses to AZD1222 COVID-19 vaccine. J was trimmed by 9 bases and V by 4 bases; bases with no gene match: 9. Germline CDR1 and CDR2: SGHAT and FQNNGV. This CDR3 comprises 16 residues. Whole-study findings and limits: There were repertoire samples only from the period after the peak T cell response.

The specimen comprised peripheral blood, sampled on day 0 of AZD1222 vaccination. V is TRBV11-2 and J is TRBJ2-1; TRBD2 aligns across 13 bases. The sequence came from an adult in good health. The CDR3 DNA reads TGTGCCAGCAGCTCCCAACTAGCGGGAGGGCGGGCTGAGCAGTTCTTC. Protein product: CASSSQLAGGRAEQFF. Full variable domain (rest looked up from reference TRBV11-2 and TRBJ2-1): EAGVAQSPRYKIIEKRQSVAFWCNPISGHATLYWYQQILGQGPKLLIQFQNNGVVDDSQLPKDRFSAERLKGVDSTLKIQPAKLEDSAVYLCASSSQLAGGRAEQFFGPGTRLTVL.